This T cell receptor (beta chain) came from a study of cytomegalovirus exposure and HLA in healthy donors (dated by TCRdb to 2015 to 2018). Concerning the study at large: An earlier analysis of some 550 of the donors reported about 290 Gb of sequence data and 100 million to 130 million unique TCR beta sequences from some 180 million T cells. Class I and class II HLA loci were covered by the typing at four-digit resolution. A later genetic analysis used genome-wide SNP genotypes for about 65% of the roughly 670 donors, treating that subset as a discovery cohort. In addition to the first cohort of 666 subjects, a separate validation cohort of 120 different subjects was used. In a later analysis, previously published TCR beta repertoires from 600 to 850 donors were re-analyzed and high-resolution HLA genotyping was added so that TCR occurrence patterns could be studied. The number of typed donors differed by locus: roughly 629-630 for A, B, C, DRB1 and DQB1; some 500 for DQA1; 606 for DPA1; and 400 to 480 for DPB1. Across 398 genotyped donors of the cohort, an average of 235,054 unique TCR beta nucleotide sequences per donor were sequenced, and roughly 20% of those sequences were non-productive. Because of strong linkage in the cohort, roughly five DR-DQ haplotypes were treated as single units for association and clustering. The study profiled the T cell repertoires of approximately 700 subjects by immunosequencing and related them to cytomegalovirus serostatus. The study aimed to test whether cataloging public T cell receptors could reveal signatures of past pathogen exposure. Alongside the repertoire data, information on donor age, sex, ethnicity and CMV serostatus was compiled. The later analysis used no new phenotypic data to find candidate immune exposures, relying instead on TCR beta sequences and their occurrence across donors. Every repertoire in the discovery cohort had been generated on one and the same sequencing platform. The genetic ancestry cluster associated with self-reported Caucasian donors included around 76% of the 398 genotyped donors. To predict cytomegalovirus infection status, the study brought together high-throughput TCR immunosequencing, statistical association of individual TCRs with disease status, and machine learning. Around 320 gigabases of sequencing data and tens of millions of unique TCR sequences were included in an early release covering several hundred HLA-typed donors. In an earlier analysis of more than 550 of the donors, high-throughput TCR beta sequencing was used to judge whether each TCR beta V gene segment behaved as functional or pseudogenic.

The method was the immunoSEQ multiplex PCR assay. For the multiplex PCR, a mixture combining 60 forward primers for TCR Vbeta segments and 13 reverse primers for TCR Jbeta segments was used. The CDR3 region of rearranged TCR beta genes was amplified from genomic DNA with a multiplex PCR assay. The amplified TCR beta libraries were sequenced on the Illumina HiSeq System as 87-base-pair reads. As for the authors' bioinformatics: Across the roughly 640 repertoires, a later analysis counted 78 million or so unique TCR beta chains, around 11 million of which were shared by at least two donors. Raw reads were error-corrected and collapsed into unique sequences with a nearest-neighbor algorithm that merged closely related sequences to remove PCR and sequencing errors. Alignment of CDR3 sequences to IMGT reference sequences was used to assign V, D and J gene segments. For a sequence to be retained, at least a six-nucleotide match to both a V gene segment and a J gene segment was required. A rearrangement was called productive if the CDR3 had no stop codons and remained in frame with V and J, and every other rearrangement was called non-productive. CDR3 was defined by IMGT convention, running from the second conserved V-encoded cysteine to the conserved J-encoded phenylalanine. The earlier analysis of about 620 of the donors excluded sequences that lacked an unambiguous match to a single V gene segment. An earlier analysis of a few hundred of the donors called V segments functional above 56.7% productive rearrangements and segregating when the between-donor standard deviation exceeded 5%. A statistical classification framework was built to diagnose cytomegalovirus status from the catalog of TCR beta chain sequences. A later analysis assigned V and J genes by comparing TCR nucleotide sequences with IMGT/GENE-DB human TR gene sequences. A later analysis assigned CDR3 sequences and most-parsimonious VDJ recombination scenarios with the TCRdist pipeline. In a later analysis, every TCR beta chain was defined by the combination of its CDR3 amino acid sequence and its V-gene family, and reads without a unique V-gene family were dropped. A later analysis removed 600 or so highly shared, low-generation-probability nucleotide sequences to deal with suspected cross-contamination and a sequencing artifact. For each public chain, a later analysis derived a clonal expansion index from normalized ranks of inferred template counts within each repertoire. Generation probabilities in a later analysis came from a VDJ recombination model fitted to out-of-frame rearrangements, and those results were checked against IGoR. Hypergeometric tests were used in a later analysis to score TCR-TCR, TCR-HLA and TCR-CMV co-occurrence, with a repertoire-size bias correction applied to the TCR pairs. To estimate false discovery rates, a later analysis permuted the HLA or CMV assignments 20 times. In a later analysis, co-occurring TCRs were grouped with DBSCAN, and TCRdist sequence similarity was added when clustering was performed within HLA-allele-positive subsets. For co-occurrence clustering, repertoires with fewer than 30,000 or more than 120,000 public chains were excluded, along with roughly five repertoires with anomalous nucleotide sharing. Here the immuneACCESS table is served through TCRdb, limited to in-frame sequences with V and J called. Missing clones are a known gap in these copies; in checked studies unresolved V genes cover under half, and the rest lacks a known reason. For V, J and clone size, that table is used; D and trimming come from the DNA. The table for this sample lists 100,000 or so clones; approximately 75% of them were counted only once. Under 2% of the sample is in the top ten clones.

In total, roughly 670 healthy bone marrow donors made up the cohort. Cohort members were all nominally healthy when sampled, although unrecorded immune exposures were likely present. The donor tested CMV seronegative, placing the donor among the 350 or so seronegative members of the cohort. A peripheral blood sample was collected from each donor, and TCR beta sequencing was performed on peripheral blood mononuclear cells. Genomic DNA was extracted from the blood cell samples with the Qiagen DNeasy Blood Extraction Kit. Trimming removed 3 bases from V and 3 bases from J; the gene matches leave 2 bases unexplained. Per the germline V gene, ENHRY is the CDR1 and SYGVKD is the CDR2. Inclusive of the bounding cysteine and phenylalanine, the CDR3 is 16 residues long. Of the read, only the CDR3 DNA is kept; its 48 bases are in frame from base 1. This clone was seen only a few times. It has no known antigen specificity. Base qualities are not provided; no much larger clone lies one nucleotide away.

What the research found in general, with its limitations: The cohort was sequenced for TCR beta chains only, and without alpha or paired-chain data the features that could be detected were limited. The study listed 164 TCR beta chains as associated with cytomegalovirus. The sequencing pipeline was judged likely to have produced a cluster of highly shared sequence variants as a technical artifact. V-gene and J-gene trimming of TCR beta chains was associated with a missense DCLRE1C variant in a later genetic analysis, and the association was replicated in an independent cohort. In a later analysis, several top co-occurrence clusters were reported to appear linked to parvovirus B19, influenza, CMV and Epstein-Barr virus. The presence/absence analyses assumed that sequencing depth was roughly uniform across donors, and that assumption may not be true. Most TCR sequences were observed very rarely across donors, whereas some public TCRs were present in many individuals. Because counts were too low, some 17 rarely observed V segments, including chromosome 9 orphons, were left out of the earlier analysis of 587 of the donors. A later genetic analysis reported fewer N-insertions in productive TCRs among donors in an Asian-associated ancestry cluster than the approximately 670-donor mean. In a later analysis, most CMV-associated TCR beta chains were found to appear HLA-restricted, with HLA associations seemingly driven largely by CMV exposure. Assigning TCR associations to individual alleles was difficult when HLA alleles, especially DR and DQ, strongly co-occurred. According to a later analysis, TCR association rates differed among HLA loci, with DRB1 alleles showing the most associated TCRs and HLA-C alleles showing the fewest. A few of the identified cytomegalovirus-associated TCR beta chains were confirmed in vitro to be specific for cytomegalovirus antigens. The classifier was reported to diagnose cytomegalovirus status with high specificity and sensitivity in both the original cohort and the validation cohort. For the cohort, immune exposure information was limited to CMV serostatus. Because the 87-base-pair reads could not distinguish some IMGT-functional V segments, including TRBV6-2 and TRBV6-3, those segments were excluded. Specific HLA alleles were associated with 15,000 to 20,000 TCR beta sequences at a false discovery rate of 0.05 in a later analysis. According to the authors, the approach could potentially be generalized to other disease states and immunological phenotypes. Because HLA typing was unavailable for some donors at each locus, only the typed subset was used in association tests. Linkage disequilibrium might explain the correlated functional status among segregating V segments, but an unknown experimental factor could not be excluded. A further reported finding was that TCR beta sequences accurately predicted the HLA-A and HLA-B alleles for most subjects in the first cohort. A later analysis found that HLA-associated TCR beta chains were more clonally expanded and had lower generation probabilities than equally common non-associated chains. Broadly in line with IMGT annotations, most TCR beta V segments showed up in productive rearrangements about 87% or about 30% of the time in an earlier analysis of around 600 of the donors.

Rearrangement joined TRBV10-3 to TRBJ2-1, and 13 junctional nucleotides match TRBD2. The sequenced material came from PBMCs. The source of this sequence is a woman aged 40 to 50 in good health and CMV-seronegative. The CDR3 is CAISDGTSGDYNEQFF. The sequenced DNA: TGTGCCATCAGTGACGGGACTAGCGGGGACTACAATGAGCAGTTCTTC.